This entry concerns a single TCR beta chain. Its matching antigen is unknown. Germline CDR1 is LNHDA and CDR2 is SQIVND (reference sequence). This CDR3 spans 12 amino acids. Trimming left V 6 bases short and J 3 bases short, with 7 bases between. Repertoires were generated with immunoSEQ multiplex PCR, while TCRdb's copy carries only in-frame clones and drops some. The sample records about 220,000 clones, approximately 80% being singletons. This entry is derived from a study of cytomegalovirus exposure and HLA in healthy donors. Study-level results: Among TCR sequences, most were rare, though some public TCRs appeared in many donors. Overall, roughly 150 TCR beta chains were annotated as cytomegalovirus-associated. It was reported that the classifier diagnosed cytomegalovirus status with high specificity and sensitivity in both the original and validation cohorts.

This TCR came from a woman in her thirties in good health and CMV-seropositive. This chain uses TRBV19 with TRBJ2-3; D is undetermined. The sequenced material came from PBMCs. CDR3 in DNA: TGTGCCAGTAGATACGGGACAGATACGCAGTATTTT. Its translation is CASRYGTDTQYF.